This is a list of T cell receptor beta chains from one sample in a study of cytomegalovirus exposure and HLA in healthy donors. The assay was immunoSEQ multiplex PCR, and TCRdb's table has in-frame clones only and misses some. The profile shows 250,000 or so clones, roughly 87% of them singletons. Material: PBMCs. The source is a man between 18 and 35 years old in good health and CMV-seropositive. CDR3s include the opening cysteine and the closing phenylalanine or tryptophan. A D gene is named only where the DNA matches it firmly. Only some rows state a clone size, as once, few, many or a class for expanded clones.

d_call: NA
clone_size: NA
j_call: TRBJ2-1
v_call: TRBV29-1
cdr3_nt: TGCAGCGTTGAGGGAGGAAATGAGCAGTTCTTC
cdr3_aa: CSVEGGNEQFF

d_call: TRBD1
clone_size: NA
j_call: TRBJ2-7
v_call: TRBV2
cdr3_nt: TGTGCCAGCAGGATTAACCGGGACAGGGGGTCGAGCGAGCAGTACTTC
cdr3_aa: CASRINRDRGSSEQYF

d_call: NA
clone_size: NA
j_call: TRBJ2-7
v_call: TRBV5-1
cdr3_nt: TGCGCCAGCAGCTTGGTTCCAGGGGCCTACGAGCAGTACTTC
cdr3_aa: CASSLVPGAYEQYF

d_call: NA
clone_size: NA
j_call: TRBJ2-7
v_call: TRBV5-1
cdr3_nt: TGCGCCAGCAGAGGGCGAGCCCCCTACGAGCAGTACTTC
cdr3_aa: CASRGRAPYEQYF

d_call: NA
clone_size: few
j_call: TRBJ1-3
v_call: TRBV7-9
cdr3_nt: TGTGCCAGCAGCTTAGCGGGGGCAACCCGCTCTGGAAACACCATATATTTT
cdr3_aa: CASSLAGATRSGNTIYF

d_call: NA
clone_size: NA
j_call: TRBJ2-7
v_call: TRBV30
cdr3_nt: TGTGCCTGGAGTGCTGGCGGCCCCTGGGAGCAGTACTTC
cdr3_aa: CAWSAGGPWEQYF

d_call: NA
clone_size: once
j_call: TRBJ2-3
v_call: TRBV15
cdr3_nt: TGTGCCACCAGCAGAGCCCGGGTTCCCACAGATACGCAGTATTTT
cdr3_aa: CATSRARVPTDTQYF

d_call: NA
clone_size: NA
j_call: TRBJ2-2
v_call: TRBV6-6
cdr3_nt: TGTGCCAGCAGTCCCAGGTGGGGGGCTGGGACCGGGGAGCTGTTTTTT
cdr3_aa: CASSPRWGAGTGELFF

d_call: NA
clone_size: NA
j_call: TRBJ2-1
v_call: TRBV12-5
cdr3_nt: TGTGCTAGTGGTCTTTATGGTGAGCAGTTCTTC
cdr3_aa: CASGLYGEQFF

d_call: TRBD1
clone_size: once
j_call: TRBJ2-1
v_call: TRBV27
cdr3_nt: TGTGCCAGCAGTTTGACAGGGGGCTACAATGAGCAGTTCTTC
cdr3_aa: CASSLTGGYNEQFF

d_call: NA
clone_size: once
j_call: TRBJ2-2
v_call: TRBV5-1
cdr3_nt: TGCGCCAGCAGCTTGGAGGGGGTATATACCGGGGAGCTGTTTTTT
cdr3_aa: CASSLEGVYTGELFF

d_call: TRBD2
clone_size: NA
j_call: TRBJ2-1
v_call: TRBV5-1
cdr3_nt: TGCGCCAGCAGCTTTGGGCTAGCGGGAGGGGGTGAGCAGTTCTTC
cdr3_aa: CASSFGLAGGGEQFF

d_call: TRBD1
clone_size: NA
j_call: TRBJ1-1
v_call: TRBV5-1
cdr3_nt: TGCGCCAGCAGCTGGACAGGGATGAACACTGAAGCTTTCTTT
cdr3_aa: CASSWTGMNTEAFF

d_call: NA
clone_size: NA
j_call: TRBJ2-5
v_call: TRBV7-6
cdr3_nt: TGTGCCAGCAGCTTAGTGGGGGGCACGGAGACCCAGTACTTC
cdr3_aa: CASSLVGGTETQYF

d_call: TRBD1
clone_size: NA
j_call: TRBJ2-7
v_call: TRBV5-1
cdr3_nt: TGCGCCAGCAGCGAGGCTTCGGACAGGTCCTACGAGCAGTACTTC
cdr3_aa: CASSEASDRSYEQYF

d_call: NA
clone_size: NA
j_call: TRBJ2-3
v_call: TRBV11-2
cdr3_nt: TGTGCCAGCAGCTTAGGCCCCGAGTACCTTGAGCAGTATTTT
cdr3_aa: CASSLGPEYLEQYF

d_call: NA
clone_size: NA
j_call: TRBJ2-7
v_call: TRBV9
cdr3_nt: TGTGCCAGCAGCGTAGGCGGAAGCTCCTACGAGCAGTACTTC
cdr3_aa: CASSVGGSSYEQYF

d_call: NA
clone_size: NA
j_call: TRBJ2-5
v_call: TRBV6-5
cdr3_nt: TGTGCCAGCAGTTATAGGTGGGGTCAAGAGACCCAGTACTTC
cdr3_aa: CASSYRWGQETQYF

d_call: TRBD1
clone_size: NA
j_call: TRBJ1-2
v_call: TRBV18
cdr3_nt: TGTGCCAGCTCACCCCTCCTGGGGACAGATTATGGCTACACCTTC
cdr3_aa: CASSPLLGTDYGYTF

d_call: NA
clone_size: NA
j_call: TRBJ2-1
v_call: TRBV19
cdr3_nt: TGTGCCAGTGTGGACGGATACAATGAGCAGTTCTTC
cdr3_aa: CASVDGYNEQFF

d_call: TRBD2
clone_size: few
j_call: TRBJ2-7
v_call: TRBV7-9
cdr3_nt: TGTGCCAGCAGCTTCAGGGAGGGCAGCTACGAGCAGTACTTC
cdr3_aa: CASSFREGSYEQYF

d_call: NA
clone_size: NA
j_call: TRBJ1-4
v_call: TRBV7-3
cdr3_nt: TGTGCCAGCAGTAGGGTTAAGAATGAAAAACTGTTTTTT
cdr3_aa: CASSRVKNEKLFF

d_call: TRBD1
clone_size: NA
j_call: TRBJ1-1
v_call: TRBV6-1
cdr3_nt: TGTGCCAGCAGTGAAACAGGGGGTACCACTGAAGCTTTCTTT
cdr3_aa: CASSETGGTTEAFF

d_call: NA
clone_size: NA
j_call: TRBJ2-2
v_call: TRBV30
cdr3_nt: TGTGCCTGGAGTGGTTCCGGGGAGCTGTTTTTT
cdr3_aa: CAWSGSGELFF

d_call: TRBD2
clone_size: NA
j_call: TRBJ2-7
v_call: TRBV10-2
cdr3_nt: TGCGCCACCCACCCGGGACTAGGAGGCTACGAGCAGTACTTC
cdr3_aa: CATHPGLGGYEQYF

d_call: NA
clone_size: NA
j_call: TRBJ2-1
v_call: TRBV4-3
cdr3_nt: TGCGCCAGCAGCCAAGCAGCGGTGCTCTCCTACAATGAGCAGTTCTTC
cdr3_aa: CASSQAAVLSYNEQFF

d_call: NA
clone_size: NA
j_call: TRBJ1-5
v_call: TRBV19
cdr3_nt: TGTGCCAGTAGCACCGGGACATCCCAGCCCCAGCATTTT
cdr3_aa: CASSTGTSQPQHF

d_call: NA
clone_size: NA
j_call: TRBJ1-2
v_call: TRBV7-9
cdr3_nt: TGTGCCAGCAGATACGCGGACAGCGAAAACTATGGCTACACCTTC
cdr3_aa: CASRYADSENYGYTF

d_call: TRBD1
clone_size: NA
j_call: TRBJ1-1
v_call: TRBV6-5
cdr3_nt: TGTGCCAGCAGTTGGGCCGGGACAGGGGGCACTGAAGCTTTCTTT
cdr3_aa: CASSWAGTGGTEAFF

d_call: NA
clone_size: NA
j_call: TRBJ1-1
v_call: TRBV28
cdr3_nt: TGTGCCAGCACCGCCGGGGGTGAAGCTTTCTTT
cdr3_aa: CASTAGGEAFF

d_call: NA
clone_size: NA
j_call: TRBJ1-2
v_call: TRBV27
cdr3_nt: TGTGCCAGCAGTTCGTCTCGGGACAACTATGGCTACACCTTC
cdr3_aa: CASSSSRDNYGYTF

d_call: NA
clone_size: NA
j_call: TRBJ2-5
v_call: TRBV25-1
cdr3_nt: TGTGCCAGCAGGGCCACCTTAGGGGGGGGATTAGAGACCCAGTACTTC
cdr3_aa: CASRATLGGGLETQYF

d_call: NA
clone_size: NA
j_call: TRBJ2-7
v_call: TRBV10-3
cdr3_nt: TGTGCCATCAGTATGGGACCAGCCTACGAGCAGTACTTC
cdr3_aa: CAISMGPAYEQYF

d_call: TRBD1
clone_size: NA
j_call: TRBJ1-2
v_call: TRBV20-1
cdr3_nt: TGCACGGGACAGGGGCACTATGGCTACACCTTC
cdr3_aa: CTGQGHYGYTF

d_call: NA
clone_size: NA
j_call: TRBJ2-7
v_call: TRBV27
cdr3_nt: TGTGCCAGCAGTGGTGAGAAGCGGGCATCCTACGAGCAGTACTTC
cdr3_aa: CASSGEKRASYEQYF

d_call: NA
clone_size: NA
j_call: TRBJ2-5
v_call: TRBV29-1
cdr3_nt: TGCAGCGTCCTCGGGACCAAACAAGAGACCCAGTACTTC
cdr3_aa: CSVLGTKQETQYF

d_call: TRBD2
clone_size: NA
j_call: TRBJ2-5
v_call: TRBV15
cdr3_nt: TGTGCCACCAGCAGAGGAACAACTAGCGGGAGTGTTGAGACCCAGTACTTC
cdr3_aa: CATSRGTTSGSVETQYF

d_call: TRBD2
clone_size: NA
j_call: TRBJ2-1
v_call: TRBV2
cdr3_nt: TGTGCCAGCAGTGAAGTAGCGGGAGCGTCGGGGAATGAGCAGTTCTTC
cdr3_aa: CASSEVAGASGNEQFF

d_call: TRBD1
clone_size: NA
j_call: TRBJ2-1
v_call: TRBV4-1
cdr3_nt: TGCGCCAGCAGCCAAGACGCCCTCACCACGGGACAGTTCTACAATGAGCAGTTCTTC
cdr3_aa: CASSQDALTTGQFYNEQFF

d_call: NA
clone_size: NA
j_call: TRBJ2-3
v_call: TRBV6-5
cdr3_nt: TGTGCCAGCAAGTTTGGGAGAGGCACAGATACGCAGTATTTT
cdr3_aa: CASKFGRGTDTQYF

d_call: TRBD1
clone_size: once
j_call: TRBJ2-4
v_call: TRBV2
cdr3_nt: TGTGCCAGCAGACCGGGACAGCAAAACATTCAGTACTTC
cdr3_aa: CASRPGQQNIQYF

d_call: TRBD1
clone_size: NA
j_call: TRBJ2-7
v_call: TRBV9
cdr3_nt: TGTGCCAGCAGCGTGGGACAGCTCTACGAGCAGTACTTC
cdr3_aa: CASSVGQLYEQYF

d_call: NA
clone_size: NA
j_call: TRBJ1-1
v_call: TRBV2
cdr3_nt: TGTGCCAGCAGTGAACAGGGGCTGAACACTGAAGCTTTCTTT
cdr3_aa: CASSEQGLNTEAFF

d_call: TRBD1
clone_size: few
j_call: TRBJ1-5
v_call: TRBV30
cdr3_nt: TGTGCCTGGAGTAAGGGACAGGTCTCCAATCAGCCCCAGCATTTT
cdr3_aa: CAWSKGQVSNQPQHF

d_call: NA
clone_size: many
j_call: TRBJ2-7
v_call: TRBV5-1
cdr3_nt: TGCGCCAGCAGCTTGAAGGACCCGACCTCTTACGAGCAGTACTTC
cdr3_aa: CASSLKDPTSYEQYF

d_call: NA
clone_size: NA
j_call: TRBJ2-7
v_call: TRBV4-1
cdr3_nt: TGCGCCAGCAGCCCTAATACCGGGACAAGCTACGAGCAGTACTTC
cdr3_aa: CASSPNTGTSYEQYF

d_call: TRBD1
clone_size: NA
j_call: TRBJ1-5
v_call: TRBV2
cdr3_nt: TGTGCCAGCACCGCAGGGGGTTATAGCAATCAGCCCCAGCATTTT
cdr3_aa: CASTAGGYSNQPQHF

d_call: NA
clone_size: NA
j_call: TRBJ1-1
v_call: TRBV12-5
cdr3_nt: TGTGCTAGTGGTTTGGACAGGAACACTGAAGCTTTCTTT
cdr3_aa: CASGLDRNTEAFF

d_call: NA
clone_size: NA
j_call: TRBJ1-2
v_call: TRBV7-2
cdr3_nt: TGTGCCAGCAGCTTAGGAACGGGCGGGGGCTATGGCTACACCTTC
cdr3_aa: CASSLGTGGGYGYTF

d_call: TRBD1
clone_size: NA
j_call: TRBJ2-3
v_call: TRBV10-2
cdr3_nt: TGCGCCAGTAAACAGGGGACAGATACGCAGTATTTT
cdr3_aa: CASKQGTDTQYF

d_call: NA
clone_size: NA
j_call: TRBJ2-7
v_call: TRBV4-1
cdr3_nt: TGCGCCAGCAGCCAGCCGGGACTTCCATCCTACGAGCAGTACTTC
cdr3_aa: CASSQPGLPSYEQYF

d_call: NA
clone_size: NA
j_call: TRBJ1-5
v_call: TRBV19
cdr3_nt: TGTGCCAGTGAATCGGTTAATCAGCCCCAGCATTTT
cdr3_aa: CASESVNQPQHF

d_call: TRBD2
clone_size: NA
j_call: TRBJ2-1
v_call: TRBV7-2
cdr3_nt: TGTGCCAGCAGCCAAGGACGGGAGGCAGGAGAGCAGTTCTTC
cdr3_aa: CASSQGREAGEQFF

d_call: NA
clone_size: NA
j_call: TRBJ1-2
v_call: TRBV20-1
cdr3_nt: TGCAGTGCTAGGGCCCCGACGGGCTACACCTTC
cdr3_aa: CSARAPTGYTF

d_call: TRBD1
clone_size: NA
j_call: TRBJ1-1
v_call: TRBV6-1
cdr3_nt: TGTGCCAGCACCCGAGGGACAGGGGGAGGTACTGAAGCTTTCTTT
cdr3_aa: CASTRGTGGGTEAFF

d_call: TRBD1
clone_size: once
j_call: TRBJ1-4
v_call: TRBV23-1
cdr3_nt: TGCGCCAGCAGTCAATCCCTGGGACAGGAAAAACTGTTTTTT
cdr3_aa: CASSQSLGQEKLFF

d_call: NA
clone_size: NA
j_call: TRBJ1-4
v_call: TRBV28
cdr3_nt: TGTGCCAGCAGTTTTGTCCGGCCTAATGAAAAACTGTTTTTT
cdr3_aa: CASSFVRPNEKLFF

d_call: NA
clone_size: few
j_call: TRBJ1-3
v_call: TRBV6-5
cdr3_nt: TGTGCCAGCATCCGGGACGGTAGCTCTGGAAACACCATATATTTT
cdr3_aa: CASIRDGSSGNTIYF